These 22 T cell receptor beta chains were sequenced from one sample in a study of blood T cell repertoires in COVID-19. This table comes from immunoSEQ multiplex PCR, and its TCRdb copy is limited to in-frame clones, with some not included. The sample includes tens of thousands of clones, 80% to 85% of them seen just once. Sequencing was carried out using peripheral blood. These receptors came from a human donor with acute or convalescent COVID-19. The donor label of this sample is uncertain.

In its sample, this clone was seen a few times. V is TRBV28 and J is TRBJ2-3; the match to TRBD2 covers 14 bases. The germline V gene has CDR1 MDHEN and CDR2 SYDVKM. The CDR3 is 21 amino acids. J lost 2 bases, V lost 1 base, and 14 bases had no gene match. CDR3 protein: CASSLSGLAGGIPIPTDTQYF. CDR3 bases: TGTGCCAGCAGTTTATCCGGACTAGCGGGGGGCATCCCCATACCCACAGATACGCAGTATTTT.

This sequence joins TRBV12-3 or TRBV12-4 and TRBJ2-7, with TRBD2 as a possible D gene (6 bases). CDR3 length: 13 amino acids. Trimming removed 10 bases at V and 3 bases at J, with 16 bases between. The CDR3 region has the DNA TGTGCCACCCGTTCCGGCGGGGTCTACGAGCAGTACTTC. It encodes CATRSGGVYEQYF.

This clone was detected only a few times. V and J are TRBV7-9 and TRBJ1-1, with 9 bases aligning to TRBD1. Germline V gene lookup returns CDR1 SEHNR and CDR2 FQNEAQ (reference sequence). The ends lost 5 bases at V and 7 bases at J; junction bases unmatched: 5. CDR3 length equals 13 residues. CDR3 residues: CASSKGQGIEAFF. CDR3 bases: TGTGCCAGCAGCAAGGGACAGGGAATTGAAGCTTTCTTT.

The rearrangement joins TRBV7-3 to TRBJ1-6, with D perhaps TRBD1 (6 bases). Germline V lookup: CDR1 SGHTA, CDR2 FQGTGA. V was shortened by 4 bases and J by 11 bases, with 15 bases between the two germline ends. This CDR3 spans 14 amino acids. The chain's CDR3 is CASSSRGGVPPLHF. The CDR3 bases are TGTGCCAGCAGCTCAAGGGGGGGGGTCCCACCCCTCCACTTT.

This clone turned up a few times. This rearrangement joins TRBV11-2 to TRBJ1-1; 7 positions match TRBD1. This CDR3 contains 17 residues. The germline CDR1 and CDR2 sequences are SGHAT and FQNNGV. Trimming cost V 6 bases and J 0 bases; bases outside gene matches: 13. The CDR3 loop reads CASRPATGQVMNTEAFF. The CDR3, as DNA: TGTGCCAGCAGACCGGCGACAGGACAGGTAATGAACACTGAAGCTTTCTTT.

The gene calls are TRBV6-2 or TRBV6-3 and TRBJ1-5, with D hard to call. V gave up 2 bases and J gave up 6 bases, with 5 bases separating them. The V gene's germline CDR1 is MNHEY and CDR2 SVGEGT. The CDR3 spans 12 residues. This chain's CDR3 is CASSYGGQPQHF. CDR3 nucleotide sequence: TGTGCCAGCAGTTACGGCGGTCAGCCCCAGCATTTT.

Sample share makes this clone large. The chain combines TRBV4-2 with TRBJ1-1; D call uncertain. The ends were cut back, 0 bases at V and 8 bases at J, with 28 bases in the middle. Germline CDR1 and CDR2: LGHNA and YNFKEQ. CDR3 length: 19 amino acids. CDR3 sequence (DNA): TGTGCCAGCAGCCAAGATAGGCAGCTAACACTGAGATCGTCGGGGGAAGCTTTCTTT. Its protein product is CASSQDRQLTLRSSGEAFF.

The chain uses TRBV7-6 and TRBJ1-1; TRBD1 matches at 9 bases. Trimming at V came to 6 bases and at J to 4 bases, leaving 3 bases not matched to a gene. The CDR3 loop spans 13 amino acids. Per the germline V gene, CDR1 is SGHVS and CDR2 is FNYEAQ. The CDR3 loop reads CASRRQGGTEAFF. The CDR3 bases are TGTGCCAGCAGGCGACAGGGGGGCACTGAAGCTTTCTTT. Drawing the rest from reference TRBV7-6 and TRBJ1-1, the complete variable domain is GAGVSQSPRYKVTKRGQDVALRCDPISGHVSLYWYRQALGQGPEFLTYFNYEAQQDKSGLPNDRFSAERPEGSISTLTIQRTEQRDSAMYRCASRRQGGTEAFFGQGTRLTVV.

As for this clone: The junction departs from the called germline gene at one end, perhaps through a read error. V is TRBV20-1 and J is TRBJ2-5; 9 bases line up with TRBD1. Looked up from germline, CDR1 is DFQATT and CDR2 is SNEGSKA (reference sequence). The CDR3 contains 13 residues. The CDR3 region is CSASTGTGTSVDF. CDR3 in DNA: TGCAGTGCTAGTACCGGGACAGGGACGTCCGTTGACTTC.

This clone came up a few times. The rearrangement joins TRBV30 to TRBJ1-4; D is possibly TRBD1 (6 bases). V was trimmed by 0 bases and J by 2 bases, leaving 19 bases between them. The germline gives CDR1 GTSNPN, CDR2 SVGIG (reference sequence). The CDR3 runs to 18 residues. The CDR3 loop reads CAWSVRGRELWTNEKLFF. The CDR3 bases are TGTGCCTGGAGTGTCAGGGGCAGGGAACTGTGGACTAATGAAAAACTGTTTTTT.

In this sample, this clone turned up once. This CDR3 reads CASSEPPGLENTGELFF. The CDR3 DNA reads as TGTGCCAGCAGTGAACCCCCGGGACTAGAAAACACCGGGGAGCTGTTTTTT. The rearrangement uses TRBV2 and TRBJ2-2, with TRBD2 identical over 8 bases. The CDR3 loop spans 17 amino acids. J was trimmed by 2 bases and V by 2 bases; bases with no gene match: 7. Germline-derived CDR1 and CDR2 are SNHLY and FYNNEI.

This sequence joins TRBV18 and TRBJ2-5; 8 positions agree with TRBD1. J gave up 4 bases and V 3 bases, and 7 bases lay outside the gene matches. CDR1 is KGHSH, CDR2 LQKENI, per germline. The length of the CDR3 is 15 residues. Written as DNA, the CDR3 is TGTGCCAGCTCACCTACAGGGGGTTTGGGAGAGACCCAGTACTTC. Translating it yields CASSPTGGLGETQYF. The variable domain in full, completed from reference TRBV18 and TRBJ2-5, reads NAGVMQNPRHLVRRRGQEARLRCSPMKGHSHVYWYRQLPEEGLKFMVYLQKENIIDESGMPKERFSAEFPKEGPSILRIQQVVRGDSAAYFCASSPTGGLGETQYFGPGTRLLVL.

This clone is a singleton in its sample. The rearrangement joins TRBV10-3 to TRBJ2-7; 8 positions agree with TRBD1. There are 15 residues in the CDR3. After removal of 4 bases from V and 3 bases from J, the junction contained 8 bases not matched to a gene. Germline V CDR1 and CDR2: ENHRY, SYGVKD. CDR3 protein: CAISAGTGLDYEQYF. In DNA form, the CDR3 reads TGTGCCATCAGTGCCGGGACAGGATTAGACTACGAGCAGTACTTC.

This clone was found once. This chain joins TRBV7-2 and TRBJ2-1, with 12 bases fitting TRBD2. CDR3 size: 15 residues. CDR1 and CDR2 from the germline V gene are SGHTA and FQGNSA. Trimming removed 5 bases from V and 9 bases from J; junction bases left unmatched: 8. CDR3 DNA: TGTGCCAGCAGCGCAGTGACTAGCGGGGGAGGTGAGCAGTTCTTC. Protein: CASSAVTSGGGEQFF.

This sequence joins TRBV18 and TRBJ1-1; D is perhaps TRBD1 (6 bases). The CDR3 consists of 14 residues. Trimming removed 5 bases from V and 8 bases from J, with 18 bases in between. Germline values: CDR1 KGHSH, CDR2 LQKENI. CDR3 bases: TGTGCCAGCTCAGCCGGGACGACAGGACGGGAAGCTTTCTTT. Translated, it gives CASSAGTTGREAFF.

In its sample, this clone was seen once. The chain's CDR3 is CASSLRGEQFF. CDR3 in DNA: TGTGCCAGCAGCCTCAGGGGTGAGCAGTTCTTC. The chain employs TRBV3-1 (or the pseudogene TRBV3-2) and TRBJ2-1; D possibly corresponds to TRBD1 (6 bases). Trimming shortened V by 4 bases and J by 9 bases, and 7 bases separated the two germline ends. The germline CDR1 and CDR2 sequences are LGHDT and YNNKEL (reference sequence). There are 11 residues in the CDR3.

A single count supports this clone. The chain is built from TRBV6-5 and TRBJ1-4; 7 positions agree with TRBD1. With 6 bases clipped from V and 5 bases from J, the junction kept 9 bases outside the gene matches. Germline-derived CDR1 and CDR2 are MNHEY and SVGAGI. CDR3 length: 15 amino acids. CDR3 protein: CASRSGQVSNEKLFF. The CDR3 region has the DNA TGTGCCAGCAGATCAGGACAGGTGTCCAATGAAAAACTGTTTTTT.

This clone was picked up a small number of times. The gene calls are TRBV7-3 and TRBJ2-1, with 9 bases lining up with TRBD2. The germline V gene encodes CDR1 SGHTA and CDR2 FQGTGA. V shed 5 bases, J shed 1 base, and the junction held 6 bases outside the gene matches. This CDR3 has 16 residues. The CDR3 reads CASSVISGSSYNEQFF. The CDR3 DNA reads as TGTGCCAGCAGCGTAATTAGCGGGAGTTCCTACAATGAGCAGTTCTTC.

The V and J genes are TRBV10-2 and TRBJ1-2; D is perhaps TRBD1 (6 bases). CDR1 WSHSY and CDR2 SAAADI come from the germline V gene. V was pared by 6 bases and J by 8 bases, with 19 bases between. The CDR3 runs 14 residues. In nucleotides, the CDR3 is TGCGCCAGCAGGGAAGTGGGGGCGGCTGGGGGCTACACCTTC. Translating gives CASREVGAAGGYTF.

V is TRBV2 and J is TRBJ1-1; perhaps TRBD1 as D (6 bases). This CDR3 spans 13 amino acids. Trimming cost V 4 bases and J 5 bases, with 11 bases left between them. The germline V gene encodes CDR1 SNHLY and CDR2 FYNNEI. CDR3 protein: CASSAEGGTEAFF. CDR3 bases: TGTGCCAGCAGTGCGGAGGGGGGGACTGAAGCTTTCTTT.

The rearrangement links TRBV24-1 to TRBJ1-2; TRBD1 matches at 9 bases. The CDR3 totals 15 residues. From germline, CDR1 is KGHDR and CDR2 SFDVKD. Losses at the gene ends were 1 base for V and 7 bases for J; bases not matched to a gene: 6. The CDR3 nucleotides are TGTGCCACCAGTGATTTAAACAGGGGGCGGAGTGGCTACACCTTC. It specifies CATSDLNRGRSGYTF.

This clone has only one observation. The J gene is TRBJ2-5, the V gene TRBV10-3; tentative D call: TRBD2 (6 bases). The CDR3 spans 12 residues. Per the germline V gene, CDR1 is ENHRY and CDR2 is SYGVKD. V lost 8 bases and J 1 base, leaving 8 bases between the germline ends. Here the CDR3 reads CAIGGAQETQYF. The CDR3 nucleotides are TGTGCCATCGGAGGGGCCCAAGAGACCCAGTACTTC.